This T cell receptor beta chain derives from a study of memory CD4+ T cells and cytomegalovirus serostatus. The sort gate was single viable CD3+CD4+CD8-CD45RO+ cells for memory CD4+ T cells. This CDR3 is 14 amino acids long. The method was immunoSEQ multiplex PCR; TCRdb's version includes in-frame clones alone and lacks a portion of them. The data hold tens of thousands of clones, with approximately 86% observed a single time. This clone came up a few times. The sequenced material came from memory CD4+ T cells from blood. The TCR sequence derives from an adult in good health and CMV-seronegative. Some clones in this sample may be carry-over from other donors' samples. The chain carries TRBV21-1 and TRBJ1-1; TRBD1 is the table's D call, not checked against the DNA. TRBV21-1 is a pseudogene segment. This CDR3 is CASSENVTSTEAFF. The CDR3, as DNA: TGTGCCAGCAGCGAGAACGTGACAAGCACTGAAGCTTTCTTT.